These 21 T cell receptor beta chains came from one sample sequenced in a study of regulatory T cells in long-lasting Graves disease. Time point in this sample: newly diagnosed GD, antithyroid drugs for less than 3 months. PBMC-derived RNA was used for the TCR library. Relying on iRepertoire HTBI primers and Arm-PCR of CDR3 regions, the team built TCR beta libraries. From the multiplex PCR reads, TCRdb called clonotypes with MiXCR, one entry per CDR3 protein. The table has 350,000 to 550,000 distinct CDR3 sequences, roughly 17% seen once. The same data also went into a second study, on T cells in Graves' hyperthyroidism and ophthalmopathy.

The material sequenced was peripheral blood mononuclear cells (PBMCs), taken at new diagnosis, from a patient treated with antithyroid drugs. Receptor source: a woman in her late teens or twenties with Graves disease.

At least ten counts were recorded for this clonotype. The chain carries TRBV7-2 and TRBJ2-1; D not resolved. This CDR3 is 14 amino acids long. V dropped 2 bases and J dropped 1 base, with 6 bases sitting between them. Per the germline V gene, CDR1 is SGHTA and CDR2 is FQGNSA. The CDR3 DNA sequence: TGTGCCAGCAGCTTACCCGGATCCTACAATGAGCAGTTCTTC. Its protein is CASSLPGSYNEQFF.

This clonotype has only a few counts. V is TRBV6-2 or TRBV6-3 and J is TRBJ1-1, with D possibly being TRBD1 (5 bases). The CDR3 runs 14 residues. Germline values: CDR1 MNHEY, CDR2 SVGEGT. Trimming pared 6 bases from V and 0 bases from J, leaving 11 bases between. CDR3 DNA sequence: TGTGCCAGCAGAAGTGGGACCGTGAACACTGAAGCTTTCTTT. The encoded protein is CASRSGTVNTEAFF.

This clonotype showed up just a few times. The CDR3 DNA reads TGTGCCAGCAGCCAAGGGGTCCCAAGCGGTGGCTACACCTTC. Amino acids: CASSQGVPSGGYTF. The rearrangement uses TRBV7-9 and TRBJ1-2; D is perhaps TRBD1 (5 bases). V lost 5 bases and J 7 bases, leaving 17 bases between the germline ends. This CDR3 has 14 amino acids. Germline V gives CDR1 SEHNR, CDR2 FQNEAQ (reference sequence).

The gene calls are TRBV3-1 and TRBJ2-1; a weak D match, TRBD2 (5 bases). Germline CDR1 and CDR2: LGHDT and YNNKEL (reference sequence). V lost 0 bases and J lost 9, with 15 bases in between. The CDR3 runs 15 residues. The CDR3 loop reads CASSQEGFGAAEQFF. The DNA of the CDR3 is TGTGCCAGCAGCCAAGAGGGGTTTGGAGCGGCTGAGCAGTTCTTC.

About this clonotype itself: As the CDR3 is not closed by the conserved phenylalanine or tryptophan, this likely results from a read error. The chain carries TRBV28 and TRBJ1-5; the D is unclear. Looked up from germline, CDR1 is MDHEN and CDR2 is SYDVKM. V was trimmed by 6 bases and J by 5 bases, leaving 26 bases between them. CDR3 length equals 18 residues. CDR3 bases: TGTGCCAGCAGACCCGCGAGACAACTACTTTTTAACGATCAGCCCCAGCATTCT. Translating gives CASRPARQLLFNDQPQHS.

This clonotype was picked up many times. V gene TRBV14 combines with J gene TRBJ2-7, with D uncertain. Trimming left V 0 bases short and J 7 bases short, with 13 bases between. The V gene's germline CDR1 is SGHDN and CDR2 FVKESK. CDR3 size: 14 residues. CDR3: CASSQDLGTEEQYF. In nucleotides, the CDR3 is TGTGCCAGCAGCCAAGATCTTGGAACTGAAGAGCAGTACTTC.

The V call is TRBV5-6, the J call TRBJ2-7, with 7 bases matching TRBD2. Germline V CDR1 and CDR2: SGHDT, YYEEEE. The V and J ends lost 0 bases and 3 bases, in that order; junction bases with no gene match: 3. This CDR3 comprises 14 residues. CDR3 sequence: CASSLGGLVYEQYF. The CDR3 nucleotides read TGTGCCAGCAGCTTGGGAGGACTAGTCTACGAGCAGTACTTC.

The table lists this clonotype with many counts. The chain joins TRBV28 to TRBJ2-1, with D maybe TRBD1 (6 bases). Germline V gene sequence: CDR1 MDHEN, CDR2 SYDVKM. V dropped 8 bases and J dropped 9 bases, with 14 bases sitting between them. This CDR3 is 12 amino acids long. This CDR3 reads CASSSGVREQFF. The CDR3 bases are TGTGCCAGCTCTTCAGGGGTCCGTGAGCAGTTCTTC.

The V gene is TRBV20-1, the J gene TRBJ2-7, with 9 bases matching TRBD1. The ends lost 0 bases at V and 2 bases at J; junction bases unmatched: 5. CDR3 size: 15 residues. From germline, CDR1 is DFQATT and CDR2 SNEGSKA (reference sequence). The CDR3 reads CSARDWGQGPYEQYF. Written as DNA, the CDR3 is TGCAGTGCTAGAGATTGGGGACAGGGCCCCTACGAGCAGTACTTC.

V and J are TRBV10-3 and TRBJ1-3, with D unresolved. The CDR3 spans 12 residues. V was shortened by 6 bases and J by 3 bases, with 6 bases between the two germline ends. The V gene's germline CDR1 is ENHRY and CDR2 SYGVKD. CDR3 coding DNA: TGTGCCATCAGCCCGGGTGGAAACACCATATATTTT. It specifies CAISPGGNTIYF.

This clonotype was seen a handful of times. The chain has TRBV6-1 and TRBJ1-5; D might be TRBD1 (6 bases). V was trimmed by 8 bases and J by 9 bases, leaving 17 bases between them. The CDR3 is 13 residues long. CDR1 and CDR2 (germline): MNHNS, SASEGT. DNA of the CDR3: TGTGCCAGCTGGGATTCGGGGGCATGGCCCCAGCATTTT. Its translation is CASWDSGAWPQHF.

This clonotype showed up many times. The chain couples TRBV15 to TRBJ1-2; D may be TRBD1 (6 bases). Trimming stripped 3 bases from V and 2 bases from J, with 13 bases between. This CDR3 has 15 amino acids. CDR1 is LNHNV and CDR2 is YYDKDF in the germline V gene (reference sequence). The CDR3 region is CATSSGDRRNYGYTF. The CDR3 coding sequence is TGTGCCACCAGCAGCGGAGACAGGAGAAACTATGGCTACACCTTC.

This clonotype was found many times. The chain couples TRBV28 to TRBJ1-6, with 8 positions matching TRBD1. The CDR3 extends over 15 amino acids. The V gene end was trimmed by 6 bases and the J gene end by 5 bases; junction bases not matched to a gene: 6. Germline lookup yields CDR1 MDHEN and CDR2 SYDVKM. The DNA for the CDR3 is TGTGCCAGCAGAAACTCAGGGGGCGATAATTCACCCCTCCACTTT. It encodes CASRNSGGDNSPLHF. The entire variable domain, with the rest obtained from reference TRBV28 and TRBJ1-6, is as follows: DVKVTQSSRYLVKRTGEKVFLECVQDMDHENMFWYRQDPGLGLRLIYFSYDVKMKEKGDIPEGYSVSREKKERFSLILESASTNQTSMYLCASRNSGGDNSPLHFGNGTRLTVT.

This clonotype was picked up many times. This sequence joins TRBV6-1 and TRBJ1-1; D remains unclear. There are 13 residues in the CDR3. V dropped 6 bases and J dropped 1 base, with 9 bases sitting between them. Germline CDR1 reads MNHNS; CDR2 reads SASEGT. For the CDR3, the DNA is TGTGCCAGCAGGCCGACGGAGAACACTGAAGCTTTCTTT. This gives the protein CASRPTENTEAFF.

There are many counts of this clonotype. The gene calls are TRBV7-9 and TRBJ2-7, with D maybe TRBD1 (6 bases). The CDR3 length is 13 residues. From germline, CDR1 is SEHNR and CDR2 FQNEAQ (reference sequence). V was clipped by 1 base and J by 6 bases, with 10 bases between them. This CDR3 reads CASSLGLGGEQYF. The CDR3 DNA is TGTGCCAGCAGCTTAGGGTTAGGGGGCGAGCAGTACTTC.

This clonotype was observed at least ten times. The CDR3 DNA follows: TGTGCCAGCTCACCAGGGAGGGTCACTGAAGCTTTCTTT. This codes for CASSPGRVTEAFF. This sequence joins TRBV18 and TRBJ1-1; D gene unclear. This CDR3 comprises 13 residues. Trimming shortened V by 2 bases and J by 4 bases, and 8 bases separated the two germline ends. CDR1 KGHSH and CDR2 LQKENI come from the germline V gene.

This clonotype was picked up many times. The rearrangement links TRBV27 to TRBJ1-2; 7 nucleotides line up with TRBD1. The V gene's germline CDR1 is MNHEY and CDR2 SMNVEV (reference sequence). V gave up 5 bases and J gave up 4 bases; unmatched junction bases: 7. This CDR3 comprises 14 residues. The CDR3 here is CASSPRDSVYGYTF. The CDR3 nucleotides read TGTGCCAGCAGTCCAAGGGACAGCGTCTATGGCTACACCTTC.

There are a few counts of this clonotype. V gene TRBV27 combines with J gene TRBJ1-4, with 8 nucleotides matching TRBD1. Germline loops: CDR1 MNHEY, CDR2 SMNVEV (reference sequence). The CDR3 has 15 residues. V lost 2 bases to trimming and J lost 3 bases; unmatched junction nucleotides: 2. The CDR3 DNA is TGTGCCAGCAGTTTAAGGACAGGGTCTAATGAAAAACTGTTTTTT. It encodes CASSLRTGSNEKLFF.

This clonotype was counted at least ten times. One end of the junction varies from germline; a read error may be responsible. The chain carries TRBV7-7 and TRBJ1-1, with D perhaps TRBD1 (5 bases). CDR3 length: 14 amino acids. The germline gives CDR1 SSHAT, CDR2 FNYEAQ (reference sequence). The chain's CDR3 is CASSFRVLITEAFF. CDR3 nucleotide sequence: TGTGCTAGCAGCTTCAGGGTTTTGATCACTGAAGCTTTCTTT.

This clonotype came up many times. J is TRBJ1-1 and V is TRBV28, with 8 bases fitting TRBD1. The germline V gene encodes CDR1 MDHEN and CDR2 SYDVKM. V trimming: 7 bases; J trimming: 4 bases; junction bases outside the gene matches: 2. This CDR3 comprises 12 residues. The CDR3 sequence is CASTGGLTEAFF. DNA for the CDR3: TGTGCCAGCACAGGGGGCCTCACTGAAGCTTTCTTT.

At least ten counts were recorded for this clonotype. The J gene is TRBJ1-2, the V gene TRBV6-1, with D tentatively TRBD1 (5 bases). This CDR3 spans 11 amino acids. Trimming cost V 6 bases and J 4 bases, with 6 bases left between them. The germline V gene encodes CDR1 MNHNS and CDR2 SASEGT. CDR3 sequence (DNA): TGTGCCAGCAGGGACACCTATGGCTACACCTTC. Translated: CASRDTYGYTF.